Each of the 31 T cell receptor beta chains below was sequenced from the same sample in a study of cytomegalovirus exposure and HLA in healthy donors (dated 2017 in TCRdb). The receptor library was made with the immunoSEQ multiplex PCR assay. A mixture of 60 forward primers for TCR Vbeta segments and 13 reverse primers for TCR Jbeta segments was used in the multiplex PCR. The source is immuneACCESS, and TCRdb retained only in-frame sequences with V and J called. Part of the clones is not carried over; for the studies checked, unresolved V genes explain less than half of this, and the remainder is unexplained. Within this sample are 100,000 to 150,000 clones, with over 80% of them counted one time only. The biggest ten clones account for over 1% of the sample. Sequenced: PBMCs. The receptors stem from a boy aged 10-17 years in good health and CMV-seronegative.

This clone was seen a few times. The rearrangement links TRBV5-4 to TRBJ1-1; no reliable D call. The CDR3 is 15 amino acids. The V end was cut by 0 bases, the J end by 0 bases, with 9 bases between. CDR1 is SGHNT, CDR2 YYREEE, per germline (reference sequence). The CDR3 sequence: CASSLVAEMNTEAFF. CDR3 DNA sequence: TGTGCCAGCAGCTTGGTTGCGGAGATGAACACTGAAGCTTTCTTT.

The V gene is TRBV30, the J gene TRBJ2-7, with a tentative D call TRBD2 (5 bases). Trimming stripped 2 bases from V and 0 bases from J, with 11 bases between. Germline V CDR1 and CDR2: GTSNPN, SVGIG (reference sequence). CDR3 length: 14 amino acids. Here the CDR3 DNA reads TGTGCCTGGAGTCCCCCCGGGAACTCCTACGAGCAGTACTTC. Its translation: CAWSPPGNSYEQYF.

The chain is built from TRBV7-9 and TRBJ2-1, with 10 bases fitting TRBD2. The V gene's germline CDR1 is SEHNR and CDR2 FQNEAQ (reference sequence). The length of the CDR3 is 14 residues. V lost 4 bases, J lost 8 bases, and 5 bases stayed unmatched. As DNA, the CDR3 is TGTGCCAGCAGCTGGCTAGCGGGAGCGGATGAGCAGTTCTTC. Protein: CASSWLAGADEQFF.

The chain links TRBV5-5 to TRBJ2-3; the match to TRBD2 covers 11 bases. Germline values: CDR1 SGHKS, CDR2 YYEKEE (reference sequence). CDR3 size: 15 residues. With 3 bases clipped from V and 4 bases from J, the junction kept 4 bases outside the gene matches. The CDR3: CASSSTSGIADTQYF. In DNA form, the CDR3 reads TGTGCCAGCAGCTCGACTAGCGGGATCGCAGATACGCAGTATTTT.

The chain has TRBV18 and TRBJ1-1; the D is unclear. This CDR3 contains 13 residues. Germline V gives CDR1 KGHSH, CDR2 LQKENI. Between the trimmed V and J ends, which lost 2 bases and 1 base, there was a span of 5 bases. The CDR3 DNA reads as TGTGCCAGCTCACCATCCGGGAACACTGAAGCTTTCTTT. Protein product: CASSPSGNTEAFF.

This chain links TRBV9 with TRBJ2-3; D is undetermined. Per the germline V gene, CDR1 is SGDLS and CDR2 is YYNGEE. CDR3 size: 17 residues. Between the trimmed V and J ends, which lost 3 bases and 0 bases, there was a span of 17 bases. Here the CDR3 DNA reads TGTGCCAGCAGCGCCCGGAGCCAAGCACCTAGCACAGATACGCAGTATTTT. It translates to CASSARSQAPSTDTQYF.

This clone appeared a few times. V gene TRBV7-9 combines with J gene TRBJ2-1; no reliable D call. Germline V CDR1 and CDR2: SEHNR, FQNEAQ (reference sequence). The CDR3 has 12 amino acids. V was trimmed by 1 base and J by 6 bases, leaving 4 bases between them. This CDR3 reads CASSLVGNEQFF. The DNA of the CDR3 is TGTGCCAGCAGCTTAGTCGGCAATGAGCAGTTCTTC.

The chain is built from TRBV6-5 and TRBJ2-7; TRBD2 agrees at 9 bases. The V and J ends lost 6 bases and 1 base, in that order; junction bases with no gene match: 7. This CDR3 is 15 amino acids long. Germline V gene data show CDR1 as MNHEY and CDR2 as SVGAGI. The CDR3: CASRPDAGGSYEQYF. CDR3 DNA sequence: TGTGCCAGCAGGCCGGACGCGGGAGGGTCCTACGAGCAGTACTTC.

This CDR3 is CASSPSSYNEQFF. In DNA, the CDR3 is TGTGCCAGTAGCCCTAGCTCCTACAATGAGCAGTTCTTC. This chain links TRBV19 with TRBJ2-1; the D is unclear. V lost 6 bases and J lost 0, with 6 bases in between. Germline assignment: CDR1 LNHDA and CDR2 SQIVND (reference sequence). The CDR3 has 13 residues.

The count of this clone is one. This chain links TRBV29-1 with TRBJ1-1; TRBD1 matches at 9 bases. The germline gives CDR1 SQVTM, CDR2 ANQGSEA. The CDR3 runs 15 residues. J lost 1 base, V lost 4 bases, and 7 bases had no gene match. In DNA form, the CDR3 reads TGCAGCGTTGTTGACCGGGACAGGGAGAACACTGAAGCTTTCTTT. This translates into CSVVDRDRENTEAFF.

The rearrangement links TRBV29-1 to TRBJ2-7; 10 positions agree with TRBD2. The V gene's germline CDR1 is SQVTM and CDR2 ANQGSEA. The CDR3 is made up of 14 amino acids. Trimming took 6 bases from V and 9 from J; bases not matched to a gene: 14. The CDR3 bases are TGCAGCGTCGTGGGAGCGGGAGGGTCCCCCGGGCAGTACTTC. Translating gives CSVVGAGGSPGQYF.

The chain uses TRBV7-2 and TRBJ2-1; D is possibly TRBD2 (5 bases). V was shortened by 5 bases and J by 10 bases, with 18 bases between the two germline ends. This CDR3 is 14 amino acids long. CDR1 and CDR2 (germline): SGHTA, FQGNSA. For the CDR3, the DNA is TGTGCCAGCAGCCCAGCTACGGGATCAGCCGAGCAGTTCTTC. It specifies CASSPATGSAEQFF.

This chain links TRBV6-5 with TRBJ2-1; the D gene is possibly TRBD1 (5 bases). This CDR3 has 13 amino acids. V was pared by 5 bases and J by 6 bases, with 11 bases between. Germline loops: CDR1 MNHEY, CDR2 SVGAGI. CDR3 residues: CASSPDRFNEQFF. CDR3 bases: TGTGCCAGCAGTCCCGACAGATTCAATGAGCAGTTCTTC.

The V gene is TRBV9, the J gene TRBJ2-3; D gene uncertain. The CDR3 is made up of 14 amino acids. Germline V gene lookup returns CDR1 SGDLS and CDR2 YYNGEE. Trimming removed 1 base from V and 3 bases from J, with 9 bases in between. The CDR3 DNA reads as TGTGCCAGCAGCGTATCCTCTTATACAGATACGCAGTATTTT. Translating it yields CASSVSSYTDTQYF. The full variable domain, in which reference TRBV9 and TRBJ2-3 provide the parts outside the CDR3, is DSGVTQTPKHLITATGQRVTLRCSPRSGDLSVYWYQQSLDQGLQFLIQYYNGEERAKGNILERFSAQQFPDLHSELNLSSLELGDSALYFCASSVSSYTDTQYFGPGTRLTVL.

This CDR3 is CASSYSVADEQFF. The DNA of the CDR3 is TGTGCCAGCAGCTATAGCGTAGCGGATGAGCAGTTCTTC. V usage is TRBV7-9 and J usage is TRBJ2-1, with D possibly matching TRBD2 (6 bases). Trimming took off 4 bases at V and 8 bases at J, with 12 bases between the two ends. The CDR3 has 13 amino acids. Germline CDR1 reads SEHNR; CDR2 reads FQNEAQ (reference sequence).

About this clone itself: The junction departs from the called germline gene at one end, perhaps through a read error. V gene TRBV6-1 combines with J gene TRBJ1-3; 9 bases are a match to TRBD1. Germline V CDR1 and CDR2: MNHNS, SASEGT. This CDR3 is 15 amino acids long. CDR3 amino acids: CASREDRGGGNTIYF. In DNA form, the CDR3 reads TGTGCCAGCAGGGAAGACAGGGGGGGAGGAAACACCATATATTTT.

The rearrangement links TRBV7-2 to TRBJ2-7; 11 positions match TRBD2. V was clipped by 3 bases and J by 4 bases; unmatched bases: 8. The CDR3 spans 16 residues. Per germline, CDR1 SGHTA and CDR2 FQGNSA. The CDR3 here is CASSLLGGTSGYEQYF. The CDR3 nucleotides read TGTGCCAGCAGCTTGTTGGGCGGGACTAGCGGATACGAGCAGTACTTC.

The gene calls are TRBV11-2 and TRBJ1-2; 7 bases match TRBD1. The CDR3 is 15 residues long. Trimming removed 1 base from V and 4 bases from J; junction bases left unmatched: 6. CDR1 and CDR2 (germline): SGHAT, FQNNGV. CDR3 sequence: CASSLGAGGTYGYTF. CDR3 nucleotides: TGTGCCAGCAGCTTAGGGGCAGGGGGAACCTATGGCTACACCTTC.

The genes are TRBV6-5 and TRBJ2-3; a possible D gene is TRBD2 (6 bases). Germline values: CDR1 MNHEY, CDR2 SVGAGI. This CDR3 region has 14 residues. The V end was cut by 10 bases, the J end by 0 bases, with 14 bases between. The DNA for the CDR3 is TGTGCCACTCGCAGGGACTTTAGCACAGATACGCAGTATTTT. Its protein is CATRRDFSTDTQYF.

The chain joins TRBV27 to TRBJ1-5; D ambiguous. Trimming cost V 4 bases and J 0 bases, with 7 bases left between them. CDR1 MNHEY and CDR2 SMNVEV come from the germline V gene (reference sequence). This CDR3 has 14 amino acids. The CDR3 region is CASSSVDSNQPQHF. The CDR3 nucleotides read TGTGCCAGCAGTTCGGTCGATAGCAATCAGCCCCAGCATTTT.

The J gene is TRBJ2-7, the V gene TRBV23-1; D might be TRBD2 (6 bases). TRBV23-1 is labeled an ORF, and its function is uncertain. This CDR3 spans 19 amino acids. Trimming removed 0 bases from V and 0 bases from J, with 21 bases in between. This CDR3 is CASSQSHPSAQILSYEQYF. The CDR3 DNA is TGCGCCAGCAGTCAATCTCATCCTAGCGCACAAATACTCTCCTACGAGCAGTACTTC.

V and J are TRBV11-3 and TRBJ2-2; D may be TRBD1 (5 bases). CDR1 and CDR2 from the germline V gene are SGHNT and YENEEA. The CDR3 length is 15 residues. The ends were cut back, 1 base at V and 4 bases at J, with 10 bases in the middle. The CDR3 spells CASSLAGSITGELFF. Written as DNA, the CDR3 is TGTGCCAGCAGCTTAGCAGGGTCGATCACCGGGGAGCTGTTTTTT.

The genes are TRBV7-9 and TRBJ2-1; D is undetermined. The V end was cut by 4 bases, the J end by 5 bases, with 9 bases between. There are 13 residues in the CDR3. Germline V gene data show CDR1 as SEHNR and CDR2 as FQNEAQ (reference sequence). The chain's CDR3 is CASSSRSNNEQFF. Here the CDR3 DNA reads TGTGCCAGCAGCTCCCGCAGTAACAATGAGCAGTTCTTC.

The chain is built from TRBV5-6 and TRBJ1-2, with 8 bases matching TRBD1. The J segment lost 8 bases and the V segment lost 5 bases, leaving 5 bases of the junction unmatched. The CDR3 totals 12 residues. CDR1 and CDR2 from the germline V gene are SGHDT and YYEEEE. The CDR3 coding sequence is TGTGCCAGCAGGGCTGACAGGGGCGGCTACACCTTC. Translation gives CASRADRGGYTF.

The chain is built from TRBV29-1 and TRBJ2-7; 10 bases match TRBD1. This CDR3 region has 14 residues. V lost 0 bases to trimming and J lost 6 bases; unmatched junction nucleotides: 5. CDR1 and CDR2 (germline): SQVTM, ANQGSEA. CDR3 region: CSVEDGTGVGEQYF. The CDR3 DNA sequence: TGCAGCGTTGAAGATGGGACAGGGGTCGGCGAGCAGTACTTC.

The chain carries TRBV7-9 and TRBJ2-5; D gene ambiguous. CDR1 is SEHNR, CDR2 FQNEAQ, per germline (reference sequence). V was pared by 1 base and J by 1 base, with 7 bases between. CDR3 size: 14 residues. CDR3 residues: CASSLGQVQETQYF. The CDR3 nucleotides read TGTGCCAGCAGCTTAGGGCAGGTCCAAGAGACCCAGTACTTC.

This rearrangement joins TRBV25-1 to TRBJ1-6; D not certain. V lost 4 bases and J 4 bases, leaving 14 bases between the germline ends. The germline CDR1 and CDR2 sequences are MGHDK and SYGVNS. This CDR3 contains 16 residues. The CDR3: CASSGARGRYNSPLHF. In DNA, the CDR3 is TGTGCCAGCAGTGGAGCGAGAGGGAGATATAATTCACCCCTCCACTTT.

A few counts support this clone. The CDR3 bases are TGCGCCAGCAGCTTGGATCCAGGGAACTACGAGCAGTACTTC. This translates into CASSLDPGNYEQYF. V is TRBV5-1 and J is TRBJ2-7, with D perhaps matching TRBD1 (5 bases). Germline V gene lookup returns CDR1 SGHRS and CDR2 YFSETQ. This CDR3 is built from 14 residues. V dropped 0 bases and J dropped 3 bases, with 10 bases sitting between them.

This clone occurred a few times. The chain employs TRBV6-6 and TRBJ2-5; TRBD2 agrees at 7 bases. Germline values: CDR1 MNHNY, CDR2 SVGAGI (reference sequence). This CDR3 has 15 amino acids. V was pared by 2 bases and J by 8 bases, with 11 bases of the junction left unmatched. In DNA, the CDR3 is TGTGCCAGCAGTTACCGCGGGAGCACCATCGAAACCCAGTACTTC. Its protein product is CASSYRGSTIETQYF.

In its sample, this clone was seen a few times. The gene calls are TRBV7-9 and TRBJ2-2; D gene uncertain. With 1 base removed from V and 5 bases from J, the gap between germline ends came to 8 bases. The CDR3 spans 14 residues. Germline assignment: CDR1 SEHNR and CDR2 FQNEAQ (reference sequence). The CDR3 coding sequence is TGTGCCAGCAGCTTAGGAGGTTTAACCGGGGAGCTGTTTTTT. Translated: CASSLGGLTGELFF.

J is TRBJ2-1 and V is TRBV2; 14 bases map to TRBD2. After removal of 8 bases from V and 8 bases from J, the junction contained 11 bases not matched to a gene. The germline V gene has CDR1 SNHLY and CDR2 FYNNEI. This CDR3 is 16 amino acids long. The chain's CDR3 is CASGPGGLAGVDEQFF. CDR3 nucleotides: TGTGCCAGCGGCCCAGGGGGACTAGCGGGAGTCGATGAGCAGTTCTTC.